This T cell receptor beta chain was retrieved from a study of blood T cell repertoires in COVID-19. Sequenced by immunoSEQ multiplex PCR; TCRdb stores in-frame clones only, minus some. The sample comprises about 380,000 clones, 85% of which are singletons, and roughly 3.6% rests with the top ten. The germline gives CDR1 LNHDA, CDR2 SQIVND (reference sequence). Between the trimmed V and J ends, which lost 6 bases and 7 bases, there was a span of 25 bases. CDR3 length: 18 amino acids. The TCR sequence derives from a woman under 30 with acute or convalescent COVID-19. V gene TRBV19 combines with J gene TRBJ1-6; possibly TRBD1 for D (6 bases). Sequenced input: peripheral blood. The CDR3 DNA reads TGTGCCAGTAGACCTTGGGCAGGGGTATATCCGCGGAATTCACCCCTCCACTTT. Translated: CASRPWAGVYPRNSPLHF.